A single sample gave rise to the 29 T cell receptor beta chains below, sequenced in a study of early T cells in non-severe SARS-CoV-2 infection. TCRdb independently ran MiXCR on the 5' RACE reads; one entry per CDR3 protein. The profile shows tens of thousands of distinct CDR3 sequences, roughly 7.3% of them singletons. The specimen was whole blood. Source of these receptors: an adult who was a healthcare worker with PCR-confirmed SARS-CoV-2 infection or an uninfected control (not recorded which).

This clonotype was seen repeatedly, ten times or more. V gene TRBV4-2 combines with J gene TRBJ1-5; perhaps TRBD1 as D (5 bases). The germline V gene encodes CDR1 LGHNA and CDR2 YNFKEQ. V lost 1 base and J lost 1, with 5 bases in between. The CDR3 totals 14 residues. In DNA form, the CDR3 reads TGTGCCAGCAGCCAAGGGGACAGCAATCAGCCCCAGCATTTT. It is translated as CASSQGDSNQPQHF.

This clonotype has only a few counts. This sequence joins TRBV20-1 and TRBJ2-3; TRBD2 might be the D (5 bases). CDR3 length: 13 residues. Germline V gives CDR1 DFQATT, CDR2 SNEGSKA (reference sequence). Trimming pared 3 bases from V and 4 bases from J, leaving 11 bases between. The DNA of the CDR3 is TGCAGTGCTAGGCGGGCGGCGGCAGATACGCAGTATTTT. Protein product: CSARRAAADTQYF.

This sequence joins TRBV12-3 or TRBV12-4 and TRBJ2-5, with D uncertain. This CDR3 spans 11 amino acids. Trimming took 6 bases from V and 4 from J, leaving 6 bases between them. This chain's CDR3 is CASRNIETQYF. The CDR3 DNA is TGTGCCAGCAGGAACATAGAGACCCAGTACTTC.

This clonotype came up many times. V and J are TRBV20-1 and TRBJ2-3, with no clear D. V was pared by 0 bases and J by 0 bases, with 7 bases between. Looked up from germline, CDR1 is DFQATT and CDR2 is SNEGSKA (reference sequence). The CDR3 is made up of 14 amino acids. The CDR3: CSARDGPSTDTQYF. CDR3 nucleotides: TGCAGTGCTAGAGATGGGCCTAGCACAGATACGCAGTATTTT.

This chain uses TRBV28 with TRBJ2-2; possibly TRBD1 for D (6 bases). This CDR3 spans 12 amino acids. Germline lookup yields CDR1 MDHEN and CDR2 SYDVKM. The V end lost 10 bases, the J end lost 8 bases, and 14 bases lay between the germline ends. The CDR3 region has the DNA TGTGCCAACGGTGATGACAGGGGGGAGCTGTTTTTT. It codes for CANGDDRGELFF.

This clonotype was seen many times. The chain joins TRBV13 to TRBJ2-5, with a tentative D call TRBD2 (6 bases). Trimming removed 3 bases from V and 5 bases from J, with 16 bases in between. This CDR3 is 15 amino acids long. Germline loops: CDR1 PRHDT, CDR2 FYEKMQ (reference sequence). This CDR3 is CASSFPSEGRETQYF. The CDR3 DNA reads TGTGCCAGCAGCTTTCCGTCGGAGGGTAGGGAGACCCAGTACTTC.

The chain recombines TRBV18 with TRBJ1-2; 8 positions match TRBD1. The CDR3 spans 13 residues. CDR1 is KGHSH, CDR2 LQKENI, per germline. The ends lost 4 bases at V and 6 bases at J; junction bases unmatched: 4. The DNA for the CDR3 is TGTGCCAGCTCACGGGAACAGGGGGATGGCTACACCTTC. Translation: CASSREQGDGYTF.

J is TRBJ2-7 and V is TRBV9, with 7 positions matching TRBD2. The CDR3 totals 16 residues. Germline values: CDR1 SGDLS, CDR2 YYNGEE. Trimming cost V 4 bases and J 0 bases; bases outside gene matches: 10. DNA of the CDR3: TGTGCCAGCAGCCCCCAAGTGGGGGGGTTCTCCTACGAGCAGTACTTC. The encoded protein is CASSPQVGGFSYEQYF.

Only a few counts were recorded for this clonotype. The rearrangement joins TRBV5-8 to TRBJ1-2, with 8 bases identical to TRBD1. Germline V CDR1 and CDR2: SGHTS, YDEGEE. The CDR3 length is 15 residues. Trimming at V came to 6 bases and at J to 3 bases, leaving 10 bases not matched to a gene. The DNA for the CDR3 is TGTGCCAGCACCCCCGTAACAGGGGGAGACTATGGCTACACCTTC. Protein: CASTPVTGGDYGYTF.

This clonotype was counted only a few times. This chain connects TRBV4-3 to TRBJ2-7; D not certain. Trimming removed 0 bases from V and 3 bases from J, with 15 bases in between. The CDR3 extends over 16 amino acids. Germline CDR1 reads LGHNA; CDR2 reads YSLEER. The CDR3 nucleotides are TGCGCCAGCAGCCAAGAATCTCCGGACGGCCACTACGAGCAGTACTTC. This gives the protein CASSQESPDGHYEQYF.

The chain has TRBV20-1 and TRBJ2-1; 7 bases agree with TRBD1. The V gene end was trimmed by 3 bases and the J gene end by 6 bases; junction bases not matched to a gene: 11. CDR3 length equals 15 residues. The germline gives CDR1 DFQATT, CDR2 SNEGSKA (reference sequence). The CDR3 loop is CSARGQRWVSNEQFF. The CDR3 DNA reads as TGCAGTGCTAGGGGACAGCGGTGGGTCTCCAATGAGCAGTTCTTC.

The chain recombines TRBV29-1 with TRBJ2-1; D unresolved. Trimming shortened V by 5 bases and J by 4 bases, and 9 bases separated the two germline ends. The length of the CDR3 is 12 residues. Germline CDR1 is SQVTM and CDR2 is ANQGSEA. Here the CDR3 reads CSVRPDYNEQFF. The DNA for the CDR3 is TGCAGCGTTCGCCCCGATTACAATGAGCAGTTCTTC.

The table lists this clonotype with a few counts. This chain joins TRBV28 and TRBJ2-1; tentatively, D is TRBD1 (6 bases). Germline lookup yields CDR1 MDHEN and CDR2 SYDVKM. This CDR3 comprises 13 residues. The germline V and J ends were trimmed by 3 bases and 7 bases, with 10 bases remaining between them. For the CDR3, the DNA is TGTGCCAGCAGTTTGATCCAGGGGAATGAGCAGTTCTTC. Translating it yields CASSLIQGNEQFF.

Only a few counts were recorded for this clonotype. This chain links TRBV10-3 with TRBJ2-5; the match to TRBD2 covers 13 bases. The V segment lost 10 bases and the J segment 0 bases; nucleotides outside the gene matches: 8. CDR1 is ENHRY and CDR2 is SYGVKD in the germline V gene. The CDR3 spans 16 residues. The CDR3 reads CATRLAGGLNQETQYF. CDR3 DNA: TGTGCCACCCGACTAGCGGGGGGCCTCAACCAAGAGACCCAGTACTTC.

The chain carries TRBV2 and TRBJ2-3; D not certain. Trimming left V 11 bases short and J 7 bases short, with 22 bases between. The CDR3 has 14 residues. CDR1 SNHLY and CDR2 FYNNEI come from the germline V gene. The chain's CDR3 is CASSADQVVNTQYF. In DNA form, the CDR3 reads TGTGCCTCATCCGCCGACCAAGTGGTAAATACGCAGTATTTT.

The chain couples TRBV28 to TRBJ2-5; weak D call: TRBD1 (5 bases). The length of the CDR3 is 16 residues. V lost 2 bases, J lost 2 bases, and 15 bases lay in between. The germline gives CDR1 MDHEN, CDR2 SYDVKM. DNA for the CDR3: TGTGCCAGCAGTTTACTCCTCGGTCAGGGACAAGAGACCCAGTACTTC. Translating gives CASSLLLGQGQETQYF.

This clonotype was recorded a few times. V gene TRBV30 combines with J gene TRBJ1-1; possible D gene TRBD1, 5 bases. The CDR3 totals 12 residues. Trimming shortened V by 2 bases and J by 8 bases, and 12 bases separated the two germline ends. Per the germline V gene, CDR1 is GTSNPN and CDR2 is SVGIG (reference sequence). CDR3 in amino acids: CAWSPTGDEAFF. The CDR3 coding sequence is TGTGCCTGGAGTCCGACGGGGGACGAAGCTTTCTTT.

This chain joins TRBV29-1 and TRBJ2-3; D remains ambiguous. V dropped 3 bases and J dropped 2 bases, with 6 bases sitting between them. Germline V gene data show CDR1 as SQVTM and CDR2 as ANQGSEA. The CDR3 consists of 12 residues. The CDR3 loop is CSVDESTDTQYF. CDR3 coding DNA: TGCAGCGTTGACGAGTCCACAGATACGCAGTATTTT.

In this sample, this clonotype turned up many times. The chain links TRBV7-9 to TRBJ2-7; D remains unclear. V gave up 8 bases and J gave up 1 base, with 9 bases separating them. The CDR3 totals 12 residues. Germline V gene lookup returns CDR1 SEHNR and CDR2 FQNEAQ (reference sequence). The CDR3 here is CASLGGSYEQYF. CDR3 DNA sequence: TGTGCCAGCTTAGGCGGATCCTACGAGCAGTACTTC.

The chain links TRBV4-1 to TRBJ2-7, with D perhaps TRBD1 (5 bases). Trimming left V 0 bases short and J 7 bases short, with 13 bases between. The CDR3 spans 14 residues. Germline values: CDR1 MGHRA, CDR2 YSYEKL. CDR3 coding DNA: TGCGCCAGCAGCCAAGATCCAGGGCGACGGGAGCAGTACTTC. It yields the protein CASSQDPGRREQYF.

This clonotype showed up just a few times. In DNA, the CDR3 is TGTGCCAGCAGCTTAATCTTGTCTGGGACTGAAGCTTTCTTT. It is translated as CASSLILSGTEAFF. The V call is TRBV11-2, the J call TRBJ1-1; D not resolved. The length of the CDR3 is 14 residues. Germline values: CDR1 SGHAT, CDR2 FQNNGV. Trimming cost V 2 bases and J 5 bases, with 12 bases left between them.

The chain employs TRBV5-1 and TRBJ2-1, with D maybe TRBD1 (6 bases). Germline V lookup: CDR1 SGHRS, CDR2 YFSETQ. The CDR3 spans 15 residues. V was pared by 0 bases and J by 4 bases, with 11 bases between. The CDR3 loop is CASSLEQGMYNEQFF. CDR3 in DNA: TGCGCCAGCAGCTTGGAACAGGGAATGTACAATGAGCAGTTCTTC.

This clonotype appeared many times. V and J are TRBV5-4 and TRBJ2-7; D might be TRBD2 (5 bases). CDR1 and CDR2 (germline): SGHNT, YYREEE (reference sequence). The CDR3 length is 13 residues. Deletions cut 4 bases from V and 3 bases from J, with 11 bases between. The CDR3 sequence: CASSTYEGYEQYF. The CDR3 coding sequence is TGTGCCAGCAGCACCTATGAGGGCTACGAGCAGTACTTC.

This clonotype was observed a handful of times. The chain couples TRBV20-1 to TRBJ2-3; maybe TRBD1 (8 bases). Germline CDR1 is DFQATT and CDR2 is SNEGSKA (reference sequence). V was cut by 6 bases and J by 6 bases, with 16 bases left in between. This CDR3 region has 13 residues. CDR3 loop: CSATGGEMDTQYF. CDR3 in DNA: TGCAGTGCAACAGGGGGGGAGATGGATACGCAGTATTTT.

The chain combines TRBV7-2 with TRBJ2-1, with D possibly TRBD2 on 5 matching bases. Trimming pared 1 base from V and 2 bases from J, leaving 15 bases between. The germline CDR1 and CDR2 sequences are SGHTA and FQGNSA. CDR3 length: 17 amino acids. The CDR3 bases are TGTGCCAGCAGCTTAGTTTTCTTTCTAGCCCCCTACAATGAGCAGTTCTTC. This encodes CASSLVFFLAPYNEQFF. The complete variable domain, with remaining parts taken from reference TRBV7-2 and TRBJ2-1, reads GAGVSQSPSNKVTEKGKDVELRCDPISGHTALYWYRQSLGQGLEFLIYFQGNSAPDKSGLPSDRFSAERTGGSVSTLTIQRTQQEDSAVYLCASSLVFFLAPYNEQFFGPGTRLTVL.

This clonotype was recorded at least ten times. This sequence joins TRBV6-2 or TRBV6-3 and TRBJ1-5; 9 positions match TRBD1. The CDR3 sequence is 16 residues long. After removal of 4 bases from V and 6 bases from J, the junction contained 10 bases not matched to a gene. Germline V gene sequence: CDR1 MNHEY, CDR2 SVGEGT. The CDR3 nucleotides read TGTGCCAGCAGTTTAGCTTACGGGACAGGGACTCAGCCCCAGCATTTT. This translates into CASSLAYGTGTQPQHF.

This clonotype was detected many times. CDR3 sequence reads: CASSTTGTDYGYTF. The CDR3 coding sequence is TGTGCCAGCAGCACGACCGGGACAGACTATGGCTACACCTTC. The chain is built from TRBV5-5 and TRBJ1-2; 7 nucleotides align to TRBD1. Germline V gene lookup returns CDR1 SGHKS and CDR2 YYEKEE (reference sequence). The CDR3 length is 14 residues. The junction had 6 bases not matched to a gene; V was cut back by 4 bases and J by 3 bases.

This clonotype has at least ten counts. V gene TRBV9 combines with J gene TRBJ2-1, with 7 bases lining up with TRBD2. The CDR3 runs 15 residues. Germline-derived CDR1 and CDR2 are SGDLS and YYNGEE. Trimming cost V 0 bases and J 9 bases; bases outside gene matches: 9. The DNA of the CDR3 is TGTGCCAGCAGCGTAGGTACCGGGGAGGGTCCTGAGCAGTTCTTC. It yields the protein CASSVGTGEGPEQFF.

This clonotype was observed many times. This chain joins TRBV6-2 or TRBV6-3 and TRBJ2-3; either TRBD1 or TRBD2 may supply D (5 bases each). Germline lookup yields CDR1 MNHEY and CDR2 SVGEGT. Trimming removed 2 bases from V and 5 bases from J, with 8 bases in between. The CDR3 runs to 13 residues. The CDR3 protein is CASSYRGQDTQYF. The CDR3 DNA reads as TGTGCCAGCAGTTACCGGGGCCAAGATACGCAGTATTTT.